Each of the 8 T cell receptor beta chains below was sequenced from the same sample in a study of OX40 agonist ivuxolimab in advanced cancers. Here immunoSEQ multiplex PCR was the method, and the copy in TCRdb shows in-frame clones only, minus some. Of tens of thousands of clones listed, 85% to 90% were seen once; the top ten hold 0.4% to 0.65%. The sample was CD4+ or CD8+ T cells sorted from blood, taken in a trial of the OX40 agonist ivuxolimab. The receptors shown here come from an adult with an advanced solid tumor such as melanoma, head and neck, liver or kidney cancer.

The chain links TRBV29-1 to TRBJ2-5; the D gene is possibly TRBD2 (7 bases). The ends were cut back, 4 bases at V and 2 bases at J, with 14 bases in the middle. This CDR3 is built from 14 residues. Germline values: CDR1 SQVTM, CDR2 ANQGSEA. Here the CDR3 DNA reads TGCAGCGTTGTCCTCGGGGGGCCACAAGAGACCCAGTACTTC. This gives the protein CSVVLGGPQETQYF.

V usage is TRBV6-1 and J usage is TRBJ1-2; D unclear. Trimming left V 0 bases short and J 5 bases short, with 4 bases between. This CDR3 is 12 amino acids long. Germline assignment: CDR1 MNHNS and CDR2 SASEGT. The CDR3 DNA reads TGTGCCAGCAGTGAAGCGCGGTATGGCTACACCTTC. The encoded protein is CASSEARYGYTF.

The CDR3 DNA reads as TGTGCCAGCAGCCCATCCGGGACAGGGGCCGAGCAGTACTTC. Its protein is CASSPSGTGAEQYF. The chain links TRBV4-2 to TRBJ2-7; TRBD1 aligns across 10 bases. The CDR3 is 14 residues long. In germline, CDR1 is LGHNA, CDR2 YNFKEQ. The V segment lost 4 bases and the J segment 6 bases; nucleotides outside the gene matches: 6.

Regarding this clone: Because it lacks the conserved phenylalanine or tryptophan at the end, this CDR3 is likely a read error. This sequence joins TRBV6-4 and TRBJ2-7; 7 bases map to TRBD2. The CDR3 runs 18 residues. Germline assignment: CDR1 MRHNA and CDR2 SNTAGT. The J segment lost 0 bases and the V segment lost 0 bases, leaving 11 bases of the junction unmatched. CDR3 nucleotide sequence: TGTGCCAGCAGTGACTCGAAAACCCAGCGGGATCACTCCTACGAGCAGTACCTC. Translation gives CASSDSKTQRDHSYEQYL.

This clone was recorded once. The rearrangement joins TRBV19 to TRBJ2-5; D remains ambiguous. V gave up 6 bases and J gave up 2 bases, with 16 bases separating them. This CDR3 region has 15 residues. Germline loops: CDR1 LNHDA, CDR2 SQIVND (reference sequence). The CDR3 spells CASSIGSGEQETQYF. CDR3 DNA sequence: TGTGCCAGTAGCATCGGCTCAGGAGAACAAGAGACCCAGTACTTC.

The chain uses TRBV18 and TRBJ2-2; a possible D gene is TRBD2 (5 bases). This CDR3 has 15 amino acids. Germline-derived CDR1 and CDR2 are KGHSH and LQKENI. Trimming took off 2 bases at V and 0 bases at J, with 7 bases between the two ends. The CDR3 sequence is CASSPKGANTGELFF. CDR3 in DNA: TGTGCCAGCTCACCAAAGGGAGCGAACACCGGGGAGCTGTTTTTT.

The genes are TRBV9 and TRBJ1-2; D uncertain. The CDR3 is 17 amino acids. Trimming removed 2 bases at V and 0 bases at J, with 17 bases between. Germline lookup yields CDR1 SGDLS and CDR2 YYNGEE. The DNA for the CDR3 is TGTGCCAGCAGCGTCTCCTCCGGGGAGTTAACTAACTATGGCTACACCTTC. It codes for CASSVSSGELTNYGYTF.

V gene TRBV11-2 combines with J gene TRBJ2-3; D is ambiguous. The CDR3 length is 15 residues. The ends were cut back, 1 base at V and 0 bases at J, with 8 bases in the middle. Per germline, CDR1 SGHAT and CDR2 FQNNGV. The chain's CDR3 is CASSLVAPSTDTQYF. In DNA, the CDR3 is TGTGCCAGCAGCTTAGTGGCCCCTAGCACAGATACGCAGTATTTT.